These 28 T cell receptor beta chains came from one sample sequenced in a study of cytomegalovirus exposure and HLA in healthy donors. Sequencing used immunoSEQ multiplex PCR; TCRdb keeps in-frame clones, though not all of them. The sample has about 98,000 clones, more than 85% seen once. What was sequenced was PBMCs. These receptors all stem from a man younger than 35 in good health and CMV-seropositive.

The CDR3 bases are TGTGCCAGCAGCTGGACAGGGGCCGTCAACTATGGCTACACCTTC. Translation gives CASSWTGAVNYGYTF. J is TRBJ1-2 and V is TRBV7-9; TRBD1 matches 9 bases. Germline assignment: CDR1 SEHNR and CDR2 FQNEAQ (reference sequence). The CDR3 is 15 residues long. The V and J ends lost 4 bases and 2 bases, in that order; junction bases with no gene match: 5.

This sequence joins TRBV19 and TRBJ1-2; 7 nucleotides line up with TRBD1. The germline CDR1 and CDR2 sequences are LNHDA and SQIVND (reference sequence). V dropped 5 bases and J dropped 2; count of bases not matched to a gene: 5. The CDR3 spans 14 residues. CDR3: CASSSQTGNYGYTF. As DNA, the CDR3 is TGTGCCAGTAGTTCGCAGACAGGGAACTATGGCTACACCTTC.

CDR3 coding DNA: TGCGCCAGCAGCTTCCAGGGCGGAGATACGCAGTATTTT. Translated, it gives CASSFQGGDTQYF. This chain uses TRBV5-1 with TRBJ2-3, with TRBD1 as a possible D gene (5 bases). Between the trimmed V and J ends, which lost 2 bases and 5 bases, there was a span of 9 bases. The CDR3 sequence is 13 residues long. Germline lookup yields CDR1 SGHRS and CDR2 YFSETQ.

The V call is TRBV29-1, the J call TRBJ2-1; 13 bases map to TRBD2. The CDR3 sequence is 17 residues long. Germline CDR1 reads SQVTM; CDR2 reads ANQGSEA. Trimming at V came to 1 base and at J to 4 bases, leaving 7 bases not matched to a gene. CDR3 sequence reads: CSVEVLGLAGVYNEQFF. The CDR3 region has the DNA TGCAGCGTTGAAGTCTTAGGACTAGCGGGAGTATACAATGAGCAGTTCTTC.

The chain carries TRBV9 and TRBJ2-2; a possible D gene is TRBD2 (5 bases). With 3 bases removed from V and 5 bases from J, the gap between germline ends came to 17 bases. The CDR3 spans 16 residues. Germline CDR1 reads SGDLS; CDR2 reads YYNGEE. The CDR3: CASSAFGSAETGELFF. CDR3 DNA sequence: TGTGCCAGCAGCGCCTTTGGGAGTGCGGAAACCGGGGAGCTGTTTTTT.

The chain recombines TRBV7-9 with TRBJ1-2, with D possibly being TRBD1 (5 bases). Germline V lookup: CDR1 SEHNR, CDR2 FQNEAQ (reference sequence). The CDR3 runs to 13 residues. With 3 bases removed from V and 6 bases from J, the gap between germline ends came to 11 bases. The CDR3: CASSLEGSNGYTF. In DNA, the CDR3 is TGTGCCAGCAGCTTGGAGGGGTCGAATGGCTACACCTTC.

V is TRBV11-3 and J is TRBJ2-1, with 9 bases fitting TRBD1. CDR3 size: 18 residues. From germline, CDR1 is SGHNT and CDR2 YENEEA. The V and J ends lost 0 bases and 2 bases, in that order; junction bases with no gene match: 8. The CDR3 coding sequence is TGTGCCAGCAGCTTAGATCAGGGGGGGACAGGGACCTACAATGAGCAGTTCTTC. It codes for CASSLDQGGTGTYNEQFF.

This chain links TRBV27 with TRBJ1-5; a possible D gene is TRBD1 (5 bases). CDR3 size: 14 residues. The V end lost 0 bases, the J end lost 2 bases, and 5 bases lay between the germline ends. The germline V gene encodes CDR1 MNHEY and CDR2 SMNVEV (reference sequence). CDR3 bases: TGTGCCAGCAGTTTATCAGGGGGCAATCAGCCCCAGCATTTT. Its translation is CASSLSGGNQPQHF.

V gene TRBV5-1 combines with J gene TRBJ2-5; 9 bases match TRBD1. This CDR3 is built from 15 residues. V shed 7 bases and J 0 bases; nucleotides not matched to a gene: 7. In germline, CDR1 is SGHRS, CDR2 YFSETQ. The CDR3 DNA sequence: TGCGCCAGCTCTAAGGGGGACAGGGACCAAGAGACCCAGTACTTC. It specifies CASSKGDRDQETQYF.

This chain uses TRBV6-6 with TRBJ2-7, with D possibly being TRBD1 (7 bases). CDR3 size: 16 residues. CDR1 is MNHNY, CDR2 SVGAGI, per germline (reference sequence). The V end was cut by 5 bases, the J end by 1 base, with 18 bases between. The CDR3 DNA is TGTGCCAGCAGTACCCGTGGAGGGGGCGAATCCTACGAGCAGTACTTC. It encodes CASSTRGGGESYEQYF.

This clone was counted ten times or more. This chain links TRBV28 with TRBJ2-7, with 9 bases that match TRBD1. The CDR3 is 12 amino acids. Looked up from germline, CDR1 is MDHEN and CDR2 is SYDVKM. This CDR3 is CAAQGAAYEQYF. CDR3 coding DNA: TGTGCAGCACAGGGGGCGGCTTACGAGCAGTACTTC.

This chain uses TRBV5-6 with TRBJ2-3, with TRBD1 matching 7 bases. Germline lookup yields CDR1 SGHDT and CDR2 YYEEEE. J lost 2 bases, V lost 4 bases, and 7 bases had no gene match. The CDR3 spans 15 residues. CDR3 protein: CASSPRDSHTDTQYF. DNA for the CDR3: TGTGCCAGCAGCCCCCGGGACAGTCACACAGATACGCAGTATTTT.

The gene calls are TRBV4-2 and TRBJ2-2; TRBD2 agrees at 14 bases. Germline values: CDR1 LGHNA, CDR2 YNFKEQ. CDR3 length: 18 amino acids. Trimming cost V 6 bases and J 2 bases; bases outside gene matches: 8. The CDR3 DNA sequence: TGTGCCAGCAGTCGAACGACTAGCGGGGGGGCAAACACCGGGGAGCTGTTTTTT. It is translated as CASSRTTSGGANTGELFF.

The rearrangement links TRBV7-6 to TRBJ1-6; the D is unclear. The ends were cut back, 5 bases at V and 7 bases at J, with 24 bases in the middle. CDR3 length equals 18 residues. Germline-derived CDR1 and CDR2 are SGHVS and FNYEAQ. CDR3 nucleotides: TGTGCCAGCAGCCCGACGAGGTTTTTCTCGGGTATCAATTCACCCCTCCACTTT. The encoded protein is CASSPTRFFSGINSPLHF. The full variable domain, its missing parts supplied by reference TRBV7-6 and TRBJ1-6, is GAGVSQSPRYKVTKRGQDVALRCDPISGHVSLYWYRQALGQGPEFLTYFNYEAQQDKSGLPNDRFSAERPEGSISTLTIQRTEQRDSAMYRCASSPTRFFSGINSPLHFGNGTRLTVT.

The rearrangement links TRBV11-2 to TRBJ1-2; D remains unclear. V lost 5 bases, J lost 0 bases, and 13 bases lay in between. The CDR3 contains 15 residues. In germline, CDR1 is SGHAT, CDR2 FQNNGV. The CDR3 DNA follows: TGTGCCAGCAGCCCGGGAAGGGTAGCTAACTATGGCTACACCTTC. This gives the protein CASSPGRVANYGYTF.

This rearrangement joins TRBV6-5 to TRBJ2-7; D may be TRBD1 (6 bases). The V end lost 2 bases, the J end lost 4 bases, and 9 bases lay between the germline ends. The length of the CDR3 is 13 residues. CDR1 MNHEY and CDR2 SVGAGI come from the germline V gene. Here the CDR3 reads CASSYDRLYEQYF. In DNA, the CDR3 is TGTGCCAGCAGTTACGACAGGCTATACGAGCAGTACTTC.

This clone was seen repeatedly, ten times or more. This sequence joins TRBV2 and TRBJ1-5, with D uncertain. The CDR3 spans 15 residues. The V and J ends lost 3 bases and 0 bases respectively, with 9 bases between them. Germline V gene lookup returns CDR1 SNHLY and CDR2 FYNNEI. CDR3 DNA: TGTGCCAGCAGTGAGGCCGTATATAGCAATCAGCCCCAGCATTTT. It specifies CASSEAVYSNQPQHF. Together with reference TRBV2 and TRBJ1-5, the CDR3 gives the full variable domain: EPEVTQTPSHQVTQMGQEVILRCVPISNHLYFYWYRQILGQKVEFLVSFYNNEISEKSEIFDDQFSVERPDGSNFTLKIRSTKLEDSAMYFCASSEAVYSNQPQHFGDGTRLSIL.

This clone occurred a few times. The chain recombines TRBV4-2 with TRBJ1-5; possibly TRBD1 for D (5 bases). There are 16 residues in the CDR3. Deletions cut 2 bases from V and 5 bases from J, with 16 bases between. The germline gives CDR1 LGHNA, CDR2 YNFKEQ. CDR3 nucleotide sequence: TGTGCCAGCAGCCAATTTATCTTCGGGGGTGATCAGCCCCAGCATTTT. Amino acid sequence: CASSQFIFGGDQPQHF.

A note on this clone: Compared with germline, one end of the junction differs, possibly owing to a read error. V gene TRBV27 combines with J gene TRBJ2-7; D possibly corresponds to TRBD1 (6 bases). The germline CDR1 and CDR2 sequences are MNHEY and SMNVEV (reference sequence). The CDR3 contains 19 residues. CDR3 in amino acids: CASSLLPRAPGEISHEQYF. Written as DNA, the CDR3 is TGTGCCAGCAGTTTGCTTCCCCGAGCCCCAGGGGAAATCTCCCACGAGCAGTACTTC.

The chain joins TRBV14 to TRBJ2-1; D may be TRBD1 (8 bases). Germline CDR1 reads SGHDN; CDR2 reads FVKESK. V lost 5 bases to trimming and J lost 8 bases, with 22 bases between them. The CDR3 contains 16 residues. Here the CDR3 reads CASSGAGTGGGYEQFF. DNA of the CDR3: TGTGCCAGCAGCGGAGCCGGAACAGGGGGAGGGTATGAGCAGTTCTTC.

The chain uses TRBV29-1 and TRBJ1-5, with D maybe TRBD1 (6 bases). Trimming removed 6 bases at V and 2 bases at J, with 35 bases between. This CDR3 has 21 residues. Germline V CDR1 and CDR2: SQVTM, ANQGSEA. The CDR3 DNA reads TGCAGCGTCCCGGCCTGTGACTTTCCCCAGTCAGGGGAATGGTGCAATCAGCCCCAGCATTTT. It yields the protein CSVPACDFPQSGEWCNQPQHF.

This clone was seen more than once but under ten times. V is TRBV10-3 and J is TRBJ1-5, with 7 bases that match TRBD1. CDR3 length: 18 residues. V shed 0 bases, J shed 0 bases, and the junction held 8 bases outside the gene matches. The germline V gene encodes CDR1 ENHRY and CDR2 SYGVKD. Written as DNA, the CDR3 is TGTGCCATCAGTGAGTCGAGGACAGGATCGTATAGCAATCAGCCCCAGCATTTT. Amino acids: CAISESRTGSYSNQPQHF.

The chain carries TRBV7-3 and TRBJ2-7; a weak D match, TRBD2 (6 bases). This CDR3 spans 17 amino acids. Trimming shortened V by 3 bases and J by 2 bases, and 20 bases separated the two germline ends. Germline V CDR1 and CDR2: SGHTA, FQGTGA. CDR3 bases: TGTGCCAGCAGCTTGGAGGAGGGGATGGCTTCCCCCTACGAGCAGTACTTC. It yields the protein CASSLEEGMASPYEQYF.

This chain uses TRBV6-1 with TRBJ2-6; tentative D call: TRBD1 (6 bases). The CDR3 extends over 17 amino acids. Per the germline V gene, CDR1 is MNHNS and CDR2 is SASEGT. V was pared by 0 bases and J by 2 bases, with 11 bases between. In DNA, the CDR3 is TGTGCCAGCAGTGAAGCGCTGGCAGGGGCTGGGGCCAACGTCCTGACTTTC. It codes for CASSEALAGAGANVLTF.

J is TRBJ1-2 and V is TRBV28; D possibly corresponds to TRBD1 (5 bases). Trimming cost V 5 bases and J 4 bases, with 20 bases left between them. The CDR3 length is 16 residues. Germline assignment: CDR1 MDHEN and CDR2 SYDVKM. CDR3 DNA sequence: TGTGCCAGCAGTATACTGGATGAAACAGGTAGCTATGGCTACACCTTC. Protein: CASSILDETGSYGYTF.

This CDR3 reads CASSLDGGETPLHF. The CDR3 bases are TGTGCCAGCAGCTTAGATGGCGGAGAAACACCCCTCCACTTT. The genes are TRBV7-6 and TRBJ1-6; no definite D call. The CDR3 length is 14 residues. Trimming stripped 1 base from V and 11 bases from J, with 12 bases between. The V gene's germline CDR1 is SGHVS and CDR2 FNYEAQ.

This CDR3 is CASSLQGRRTDTQYF. CDR3 coding DNA: TGCGCCAGCAGCTTACAGGGGAGAAGAACAGATACGCAGTATTTT. This chain connects TRBV5-1 to TRBJ2-3, with 7 bases aligning to TRBD1. Germline V gene sequence: CDR1 SGHRS, CDR2 YFSETQ. This CDR3 spans 15 amino acids. J gave up 3 bases and V 2 bases, and 6 bases lay outside the gene matches.

This chain connects TRBV7-9 to TRBJ2-3; 7 bases fit TRBD1. Germline assignment: CDR1 SEHNR and CDR2 FQNEAQ (reference sequence). There are 15 residues in the CDR3. Trimming removed 7 bases from V and 2 bases from J; junction bases left unmatched: 9. The CDR3 bases are TGTGCCAGCACCTCCACAGGGGATCACACAGATACGCAGTATTTT. Its translation: CASTSTGDHTDTQYF.